Sequencing of this T cell receptor beta chain was carried out in a study of OX40 agonist ivuxolimab in advanced cancers. Turning to the study itself: Patients received ivuxolimab, an intravenous treatment, every 2 weeks at 0.01 to 10 mg/kg. Three patients, one with hepatocellular carcinoma and two with cutaneous melanoma, achieved partial responses. Findings and limits, study-wide: At 0.1-3.0 mg/kg, partial responders had clonal expansion among the lowest observed.

About this clone itself: Its cognate antigen is unknown.

TCRdb's copy holds only in-frame clones and misses some; the assay was immunoSEQ multiplex PCR. The sample has tens of thousands of clones; 70% to 90% are singletons. The germline CDR1 and CDR2 sequences are SGHRS and YFSETQ. V lost 4 bases and J lost 4; bases outside the gene matches: 5. CDR3 size: 14 residues. The TCR comes from an adult with an advanced solid tumor such as melanoma, head and neck, liver or kidney cancer. The chain carries TRBV5-1 and TRBJ1-5, with TRBD1 matching 7 bases. Sequenced here: CD4+ or CD8+ T cells sorted from blood, sampled in a trial of the OX40 agonist ivuxolimab. The DNA of the CDR3 is TGCGCCAGCAGCCTAGGGACAGAAAATCAGCCCCAGCATTTT. It specifies CASSLGTENQPQHF.